Each of the 21 T cell receptor beta chains below was sequenced from the same sample in a study of multiple sclerosis patients with progressive multifocal leukoencephalopathy. Time point of the sample: time of PML onset. Sequencing used immunoSEQ multiplex PCR; TCRdb keeps in-frame clones, though not all of them. Among tens of thousands of clones listed, approximately 85% were seen once. The sequenced sample was PBMCs, obtained from a patient treated with natalizumab. The receptors were sampled from a woman aged 30 to 39 with progressive multifocal leukoencephalopathy.

The gene calls are TRBV5-6 and TRBJ2-7; D might be TRBD1 (6 bases). CDR1 SGHDT and CDR2 YYEEEE come from the germline V gene. The V end was cut by 3 bases, the J end by 3 bases, with 7 bases between. This CDR3 region has 12 residues. CDR3 nucleotide sequence: TGTGCCAGCAGCTGGGACAACTACGAGCAGTACTTC. Its translation is CASSWDNYEQYF.

This clone was seen just once. One end of the junction fails to match germline, which may point to a read error. The chain couples TRBV7-9 to TRBJ2-1; 12 bases fit TRBD2. Germline V CDR1 and CDR2: SEHNR, FQNEAQ (reference sequence). The CDR3 contains 17 residues. This CDR3 is CTSSELAGGSSYNEQFF. DNA of the CDR3: TGTACCAGCAGCGAACTAGCGGGAGGTTCCAGCTACAATGAGCAGTTCTTC.

The chain links TRBV10-3 to TRBJ1-1; no definite D call. CDR1 ENHRY and CDR2 SYGVKD come from the germline V gene. Trimming removed 11 bases from V and 10 bases from J, with 17 bases in between. The CDR3 has 11 amino acids. CDR3 amino acids: CAARGPEGAFF. CDR3 coding DNA: TGTGCCGCCCGGGGTCCCGAGGGAGCTTTCTTT.

DNA for the CDR3: TGTGCCAGCAGCCATCGGACGGTGAGCTCCTACAATGAGCAGTTCTTC. This gives the protein CASSHRTVSSYNEQFF. This sequence joins TRBV4-2 and TRBJ2-1; D unclear. CDR1 and CDR2 from the germline V gene are LGHNA and YNFKEQ. With 3 bases removed from V and 0 bases from J, the gap between germline ends came to 12 bases. This CDR3 is 16 amino acids long.

The chain has TRBV28 and TRBJ2-7; D ambiguous. The CDR3 contains 13 residues. V lost 2 bases and J 0 bases, leaving 5 bases between the germline ends. Per germline, CDR1 MDHEN and CDR2 SYDVKM. CDR3 DNA: TGTGCCAGCAGTTTACCGTTCTCCTACGAGCAGTACTTC. This translates into CASSLPFSYEQYF.

This chain links TRBV2 with TRBJ2-5, with 9 positions matching TRBD1. CDR3 size: 12 residues. Per the germline V gene, CDR1 is SNHLY and CDR2 is FYNNEI. The V segment lost 6 bases and the J segment 5 bases; nucleotides outside the gene matches: 1. The CDR3 loop reads CASRDRGETQYF. CDR3 coding DNA: TGTGCCAGCAGGGACAGGGGTGAGACCCAGTACTTC.

This chain uses TRBV5-1 with TRBJ2-7; tentatively, D is TRBD1 (6 bases). Trimming shortened V by 4 bases and J by 1 base, and 12 bases separated the two germline ends. Germline V gene sequence: CDR1 SGHRS, CDR2 YFSETQ. CDR3 length equals 14 residues. For the CDR3, the DNA is TGCGCCAGCAGCGTGGACAGAGAATCCTACGAGCAGTACTTC. Its protein product is CASSVDRESYEQYF.

The V call is TRBV21-1, the J call TRBJ2-2; the table's D call of TRBD1 was not tested on the DNA. TRBV21-1 is a listed pseudogene. This CDR3 is built from 17 residues. CDR3: CASSKSRDICHTGELFF. DNA of the CDR3: TGTGCCAGCAGCAAATCCCGGGACATATGTCACACCGGGGAGCTGTTTTTT.

V is TRBV7-9 and J is TRBJ2-3; 8 positions match TRBD1. Germline CDR1 and CDR2: SEHNR and FQNEAQ (reference sequence). With 5 bases clipped from V and 3 bases from J, the junction kept 7 bases outside the gene matches. CDR3 size: 15 residues. CDR3 in DNA: TGTGCCAGCAGCAGACAGGGGAGTTGGACAGATACGCAGTATTTT. Its translation is CASSRQGSWTDTQYF.

This chain joins TRBV7-9 and TRBJ2-7; D possibly corresponds to TRBD1 (5 bases). Trimming removed 4 bases from V and 2 bases from J, with 12 bases in between. Germline assignment: CDR1 SEHNR and CDR2 FQNEAQ (reference sequence). The CDR3 is 14 residues long. The CDR3 nucleotides read TGTGCCAGCAGCTGGGCAGGGATTACCTACGAGCAGTACTTC. Translation: CASSWAGITYEQYF.

The chain links TRBV5-5 to TRBJ2-6; D is uncertain. The V gene lost 0 bases and the J gene lost 3 bases, with 10 bases spanning the gap. The CDR3 runs 16 residues. The V gene's germline CDR1 is SGHKS and CDR2 YYEKEE (reference sequence). For the CDR3, the DNA is TGTGCCAGCAGCTTGGCCTGGGGAAGTGGGGCCAACGTCCTGACTTTC. Translation gives CASSLAWGSGANVLTF.

CDR3 protein: CASSVGRAGNYGYTF. CDR3 DNA: TGTGCCAGCAGCGTAGGTCGGGCAGGTAACTATGGCTACACCTTC. The chain links TRBV9 to TRBJ1-2; D unresolved. The CDR3 sequence is 15 residues long. V was clipped by 0 bases and J by 1 base, with 10 bases between them. CDR1 is SGDLS, CDR2 YYNGEE, per germline.

This chain uses TRBV29-1 with TRBJ1-1; TRBD1 matches 9 bases. Per the germline V gene, CDR1 is SQVTM and CDR2 is ANQGSEA. The CDR3 has 12 amino acids. V shed 7 bases and J 4 bases; nucleotides not matched to a gene: 4. CDR3 sequence reads: CSAGQGPTEAFF. CDR3 sequence (DNA): TGCAGCGCCGGACAGGGGCCCACTGAAGCTTTCTTT.

The chain joins TRBV4-3 to TRBJ2-3, with no clear D. Trimming left V 1 base short and J 2 bases short, with 10 bases between. The CDR3 consists of 15 residues. The V gene's germline CDR1 is LGHNA and CDR2 YSLEER. This CDR3 is CASSQGSLVTDTQYF. The CDR3 DNA follows: TGCGCCAGCAGCCAAGGGAGCCTGGTCACAGATACGCAGTATTTT.

This chain joins TRBV7-6 and TRBJ2-5; D may be TRBD2 (6 bases). V lost 6 bases and J 4 bases, leaving 18 bases between the germline ends. Germline-derived CDR1 and CDR2 are SGHVS and FNYEAQ. This CDR3 region has 15 residues. The CDR3: CASRSTGSKGETQYF. The CDR3 DNA sequence: TGTGCCAGCAGGTCGACCGGGAGCAAGGGAGAGACCCAGTACTTC.

The chain couples TRBV5-1 to TRBJ1-3; no clear D gene. The CDR3 totals 15 residues. Germline CDR1 SGHRS, CDR2 YFSETQ. V was shortened by 0 bases and J by 4 bases, with 11 bases between the two germline ends. CDR3 nucleotides: TGCGCCAGCAGCTTGGAGGGATCTGGGGGAAACACCATATATTTT. This codes for CASSLEGSGGNTIYF. Complete variable domain (other parts from reference TRBV5-1 and TRBJ1-3): KAGVTQTPRYLIKTRGQQVTLSCSPISGHRSVSWYQQTPGQGLQFLFEYFSETQRNKGNFPGRFSGRQFSNSRSEMNVSTLELGDSALYLCASSLEGSGGNTIYFGEGSWLTVV.

This chain uses TRBV28 with TRBJ2-3, with 13 bases fitting TRBD2. This CDR3 spans 19 amino acids. Germline CDR1 and CDR2: MDHEN and SYDVKM. The junction had 12 bases not matched to a gene; V was cut back by 6 bases and J by 0 bases. The CDR3 loop reads CASSTTGLAGTHSTDTQYF. CDR3 bases: TGTGCCAGCAGCACCACGGGACTAGCGGGGACCCATAGCACAGATACGCAGTATTTT. The entire variable domain, with the rest obtained from reference TRBV28 and TRBJ2-3, is as follows: DVKVTQSSRYLVKRTGEKVFLECVQDMDHENMFWYRQDPGLGLRLIYFSYDVKMKEKGDIPEGYSVSREKKERFSLILESASTNQTSMYLCASSTTGLAGTHSTDTQYFGPGTRLTVL.

V and J are TRBV5-1 and TRBJ2-5, with D possibly called TRBD1 or TRBD2 (5 bases each). The CDR3 length is 12 residues. The germline V gene encodes CDR1 SGHRS and CDR2 YFSETQ. The V end lost 7 bases, the J end lost 4 bases, and 11 bases lay between the germline ends. DNA of the CDR3: TGCGCCAGCTATGAGGGGACAGAGACCCAGTACTTC. It encodes CASYEGTETQYF.

The chain couples TRBV18 to TRBJ2-5; the match to TRBD2 covers 8 bases. This CDR3 contains 17 residues. The J segment lost 0 bases and the V segment lost 0 bases, leaving 6 bases of the junction unmatched. CDR1 is KGHSH, CDR2 LQKENI, per germline. CDR3 DNA: TGTGCCAGCTCACCACCGTCGGCGGGAGGATACCAAGAGACCCAGTACTTC. Amino acid sequence: CASSPPSAGGYQETQYF.

CDR3 in amino acids: CATSRDRTEQYF. The DNA for the CDR3 is TGTGCCACCAGCCGGGACAGAACCGAGCAGTACTTC. The chain is built from TRBV15 and TRBJ2-7, with 7 nucleotides matching TRBD1. The CDR3 length is 12 residues. CDR1 and CDR2 from the germline V gene are LNHNV and YYDKDF (reference sequence). V shed 5 bases and J 6 bases; nucleotides not matched to a gene: 4.

The chain uses TRBV19 and TRBJ1-1, with D maybe TRBD1 (6 bases). CDR3 size: 15 residues. The V and J ends lost 7 bases and 7 bases respectively, with 22 bases between them. The germline V gene has CDR1 LNHDA and CDR2 SQIVND (reference sequence). CDR3 nucleotides: TGTGCCAGTACCACTCCAGATGGGGGCATCGGTGAAGCTTTCTTT. Amino acids: CASTTPDGGIGEAFF.